The rows below give T cell receptor beta chains drawn from one sample of a study of blood T cell repertoires in COVID-19. Only in-frame clones appear in the TCRdb table, and some are missing; sequencing was by immunoSEQ multiplex PCR. The data contain 280,000 or so clones, around 89% of them singletons. The sample taken for sequencing was peripheral blood. The receptors originated from a woman in her twenties or thirties who had recovered from COVID-19. Each CDR3 is given with its conserved first and last residue. D genes are given only for firm matches. A clone size is listed for some rows: how often the clone was seen (once, few, many), or a class if it is expanded.

J gene: TRBJ1-2; clone size: .; D gene: .; V gene: TRBV14; CDR3 protein: CASSLFGRGYTF; CDR3 DNA: TGTGCCAGCAGCCTCTTCGGGAGGGGCTACACCTTC
J gene: TRBJ1-1; clone size: .; D gene: .; V gene: TRBV28; CDR3 protein: CASSLLNEGYPEAFF; CDR3 DNA: TGTGCCAGCAGTTTACTCAACGAGGGTTACCCTGAAGCTTTCTTT
J gene: TRBJ2-5; clone size: once; D gene: TRBD1; V gene: TRBV28; CDR3 protein: CASSFRTGMPETQYF; CDR3 DNA: TGTGCCAGCAGTTTTAGGACAGGGATGCCGGAGACCCAGTACTTC
J gene: TRBJ2-4; clone size: .; D gene: .; V gene: TRBV6-5; CDR3 protein: CASSYSSGDKNIQYF; CDR3 DNA: TGTGCCAGCAGTTACTCGTCGGGAGACAAAAACATTCAGTACTTC
J gene: TRBJ1-4; clone size: .; D gene: TRBD1; V gene: TRBV19; CDR3 protein: CASSITRDRTNEKLFF; CDR3 DNA: TGTGCCAGTAGTATAACGCGGGACAGGACTAATGAAAAACTGTTTTTT
J gene: TRBJ2-5; clone size: .; D gene: TRBD2; V gene: TRBV30; CDR3 protein: CAWNLAGGRETQYF; CDR3 DNA: TGTGCCTGGAATTTAGCGGGGGGGCGAGAGACCCAGTACTTC
J gene: TRBJ2-2; clone size: few; D gene: .; V gene: TRBV7-6; CDR3 protein: CASSLVFPIGHNTGELFF; CDR3 DNA: TGTGCCAGCAGCTTAGTTTTCCCCATTGGACATAACACCGGGGAGCTGTTTTTT
J gene: TRBJ2-7; clone size: .; D gene: TRBD2; V gene: TRBV6-5; CDR3 protein: CASSLTGTSVGGEYF; CDR3 DNA: TGTGCCAGCAGTCTAACCGGGACTAGCGTCGGGGGGGAGTACTTC
J gene: TRBJ2-1; clone size: .; D gene: TRBD2; V gene: TRBV4-1; CDR3 protein: CASSQSRTSGGYNEQFF; CDR3 DNA: TGCGCCAGCAGCCAATCGCGGACTAGCGGGGGATACAATGAGCAGTTCTTC
J gene: TRBJ1-2; clone size: .; D gene: .; V gene: TRBV10-1; CDR3 protein: CASSGGANYGYTF; CDR3 DNA: TGCGCCAGCAGTGGGGGGGCTAACTATGGCTACACCTTC
J gene: TRBJ1-2; clone size: few; D gene: .; V gene: TRBV19; CDR3 protein: CATRVGTAPHYGYTF; CDR3 DNA: TGTGCCACTCGGGTGGGTACCGCCCCCCACTATGGCTACACCTTC
J gene: TRBJ2-7; clone size: .; D gene: TRBD1; V gene: TRBV7-9; CDR3 protein: CASSWLGQPYEQYF; CDR3 DNA: TGTGCCAGCAGCTGGTTGGGACAGCCCTACGAGCAGTACTTC
J gene: TRBJ1-4; clone size: .; D gene: .; V gene: TRBV28; CDR3 protein: CASSGDPGGKLFF; CDR3 DNA: TGTGCCAGCAGTGGGGACCCGGGAGGAAAACTGTTTTTT
J gene: TRBJ2-7; clone size: .; D gene: TRBD1; V gene: TRBV28; CDR3 protein: CASSLPGQGVDEQYF; CDR3 DNA: TGTGCCAGCAGTTTACCCGGACAGGGGGTTGACGAGCAGTACTTC
J gene: TRBJ1-5; clone size: .; D gene: .; V gene: TRBV9; CDR3 protein: CASSVEWGDQPQHF; CDR3 DNA: TGTGCCAGCAGCGTAGAATGGGGGGATCAGCCCCAGCATTTT
J gene: TRBJ1-5; clone size: .; D gene: .; V gene: TRBV6-5; CDR3 protein: CASRQRPNQPQHF; CDR3 DNA: TGTGCCAGCAGACAGCGGCCCAATCAGCCCCAGCATTTT
J gene: TRBJ1-1; clone size: .; D gene: TRBD1; V gene: TRBV7-3; CDR3 protein: CASSPGQGHTEAFF; CDR3 DNA: TGTGCCAGCAGCCCTGGACAGGGGCACACTGAAGCTTTCTTT
J gene: TRBJ1-2; clone size: once; D gene: TRBD1; V gene: TRBV18; CDR3 protein: CASSPLGRGRLPNYGYTF; CDR3 DNA: TGTGCCAGCTCACCACTAGGCAGGGGGCGCTTACCTAACTATGGCTACACCTTC
J gene: TRBJ1-5; clone size: .; D gene: .; V gene: TRBV28; CDR3 protein: CASSHYRENQPQHF; CDR3 DNA: TGTGCCAGCAGTCATTACAGGGAAAATCAGCCCCAGCATTTT
J gene: TRBJ1-2; clone size: .; D gene: TRBD1; V gene: TRBV18; CDR3 protein: CASSRQGQGSDYGYTF; CDR3 DNA: TGTGCCAGCTCACGCCAGGGACAGGGGTCTGACTATGGCTACACCTTC
J gene: TRBJ1-2; clone size: once; D gene: .; V gene: TRBV7-2; CDR3 protein: CASSPRGGQTSYGYTF; CDR3 DNA: TGTGCCAGCAGCCCCCGTGGAGGTCAGACCTCCTATGGCTACACCTTC
J gene: TRBJ2-7; clone size: .; D gene: TRBD1; V gene: TRBV4-2; CDR3 protein: CASSHPEGDRGNEQYF; CDR3 DNA: TGTGCCAGCAGCCATCCTGAGGGAGACAGGGGGAACGAGCAGTACTTC
J gene: TRBJ1-2; clone size: .; D gene: TRBD1; V gene: TRBV13; CDR3 protein: CASSSRTNRGRDYGYTF; CDR3 DNA: TGTGCCAGCAGCTCCCGAACTAACAGGGGTCGCGACTATGGCTACACCTTC
J gene: TRBJ1-6; clone size: .; D gene: .; V gene: TRBV4-1; CDR3 protein: CASSPNPGMSSPLHF; CDR3 DNA: TGCGCCAGCAGCCCTAACCCAGGGATGAGTTCACCCCTCCACTTT
J gene: TRBJ2-5; clone size: .; D gene: .; V gene: TRBV11-1; CDR3 protein: CASSLLAPGETQYF; CDR3 DNA: TGTGCCAGCAGCTTATTAGCGCCGGGAGAGACCCAGTACTTC
J gene: TRBJ2-7; clone size: .; D gene: .; V gene: TRBV28; CDR3 protein: CASSLHSSYEQYF; CDR3 DNA: TGTGCCAGCAGTTTACACAGCTCCTACGAGCAGTACTTC
J gene: TRBJ1-3; clone size: .; D gene: .; V gene: TRBV3-1/TRBV3-2; CDR3 protein: CASSQVWRDSGNTIYF; CDR3 DNA: TGTGCCAGCAGCCAAGTCTGGAGGGACTCTGGAAACACCATATATTTT
J gene: TRBJ2-7; clone size: .; D gene: TRBD1; V gene: TRBV14; CDR3 protein: CASSRTGVSSYEQYF; CDR3 DNA: TGTGCCAGCAGTCGCACAGGGGTCAGCTCCTACGAGCAGTACTTC
J gene: TRBJ2-7; clone size: .; D gene: .; V gene: TRBV6-2/TRBV6-3; CDR3 protein: CASSVRTGLMVGEQYF; CDR3 DNA: TGTGCCAGCAGTGTGAGAACAGGGCTGATGGTGGGGGAGCAGTACTTC
J gene: TRBJ2-3; clone size: once; D gene: .; V gene: TRBV7-2; CDR3 protein: CASTLVGGSDTQYF; CDR3 DNA: TGTGCCAGCACCCTAGTTGGCGGGTCAGATACGCAGTATTTT
J gene: TRBJ1-2; clone size: .; D gene: TRBD1; V gene: TRBV5-1; CDR3 protein: CASKPGQGNGYTF; CDR3 DNA: TGCGCCAGCAAACCGGGACAGGGAAATGGCTACACCTTC
J gene: TRBJ2-7; clone size: .; D gene: TRBD2; V gene: TRBV28; CDR3 protein: CASRKSGGSYEQYF; CDR3 DNA: TGTGCCAGCCGCAAGAGCGGGGGCTCCTACGAGCAGTACTTC
J gene: TRBJ2-2; clone size: .; D gene: .; V gene: TRBV5-1; CDR3 protein: CASSFLQGSLNTGELFF; CDR3 DNA: TGCGCCAGCAGCTTCCTACAGGGTTCTCTGAACACCGGGGAGCTGTTTTTT
J gene: TRBJ1-6; clone size: .; D gene: TRBD1; V gene: TRBV7-9; CDR3 protein: CASSGSGTGGVLYNSPLHF; CDR3 DNA: TGTGCCAGCAGCGGGTCCGGGACAGGGGGCGTCTTGTATAATTCACCCCTCCACTTT
J gene: TRBJ1-4; clone size: .; D gene: TRBD1; V gene: TRBV6-5; CDR3 protein: CASSYDRAGEKLFF; CDR3 DNA: TGTGCCAGCAGTTACGACAGGGCGGGTGAAAAACTGTTTTTT
J gene: TRBJ1-1; clone size: .; D gene: .; V gene: TRBV29-1; CDR3 protein: CSVTGDTEAFF; CDR3 DNA: TGCAGCGTTACGGGGGACACTGAAGCTTTCTTT
J gene: TRBJ2-7; clone size: .; D gene: .; V gene: TRBV19; CDR3 protein: CASSSTASSLYEQYF; CDR3 DNA: TGTGCCAGTAGTTCTACAGCCTCTTCCCTCTACGAGCAGTACTTC
J gene: TRBJ1-5; clone size: .; D gene: .; V gene: TRBV15; CDR3 protein: CATSLQGSNQPQHF; CDR3 DNA: TGTGCCACCAGCCTCCAGGGGAGCAATCAGCCCCAGCATTTT
J gene: TRBJ2-7; clone size: .; D gene: .; V gene: TRBV30; CDR3 protein: CAWSVEQGGYEQYF; CDR3 DNA: TGTGCCTGGAGTGTAGAACAGGGTGGATACGAGCAGTACTTC
J gene: TRBJ2-5; clone size: .; D gene: TRBD2; V gene: TRBV30; CDR3 protein: CASLREGQIETQYF; CDR3 DNA: TGTGCCTCTTTAAGGGAGGGCCAGATAGAGACCCAGTACTTC
J gene: TRBJ2-7; clone size: .; D gene: TRBD1; V gene: TRBV6-5; CDR3 protein: CASRTGAYEQYF; CDR3 DNA: TGTGCCAGCCGGACAGGGGCCTACGAGCAGTACTTC
J gene: TRBJ2-7; clone size: .; D gene: TRBD2; V gene: TRBV20-1; CDR3 protein: CSASPGGQAYEQYF; CDR3 DNA: TGCAGTGCTAGTCCGGGGGGTCAAGCCTACGAGCAGTACTTC
J gene: TRBJ2-7; clone size: .; D gene: TRBD1; V gene: TRBV27; CDR3 protein: CASSLLIQGIPTEQYF; CDR3 DNA: TGTGCCAGCAGCCTCTTAATACAGGGGATCCCCACCGAGCAGTACTTC
J gene: TRBJ1-2; clone size: .; D gene: .; V gene: TRBV19; CDR3 protein: CASSDTGNYGYTF; CDR3 DNA: TGTGCCAGTAGTGACACAGGCAACTATGGCTACACCTTC
J gene: TRBJ1-2; clone size: .; D gene: TRBD1; V gene: TRBV28; CDR3 protein: CASSPQGVNGYTF; CDR3 DNA: TGTGCCAGCAGCCCCCAGGGGGTTAATGGCTACACCTTC
J gene: TRBJ1-1; clone size: .; D gene: .; V gene: TRBV2; CDR3 protein: CASSPVNREGEAFF; CDR3 DNA: TGTGCCAGCAGCCCGGTGAACAGGGAAGGTGAAGCTTTCTTT
J gene: TRBJ1-1; clone size: .; D gene: TRBD1; V gene: TRBV6-2/TRBV6-3; CDR3 protein: CASSYDRGRLNTEAFF; CDR3 DNA: TGTGCCAGCAGTTACGACAGGGGCAGGCTGAACACTGAAGCTTTCTTT
J gene: TRBJ1-1; clone size: .; D gene: .; V gene: TRBV6-6; CDR3 protein: CASSYPVGGGTEAFF; CDR3 DNA: TGTGCCAGCAGTTACCCGGTCGGGGGAGGGACTGAAGCTTTCTTT
J gene: TRBJ1-2; clone size: .; D gene: TRBD1; V gene: TRBV7-2; CDR3 protein: CASRQGRQGDRYTF; CDR3 DNA: TGTGCCAGCAGACAGGGTAGGCAGGGGGATCGCTACACCTTC
J gene: TRBJ1-6; clone size: .; D gene: TRBD1; V gene: TRBV5-6; CDR3 protein: CASSLELGTGGFSPLHF; CDR3 DNA: TGTGCCAGCAGCTTGGAACTAGGGACAGGGGGATTTTCACCCCTCCACTTT
J gene: TRBJ1-6; clone size: .; D gene: .; V gene: TRBV3-1/TRBV3-2; CDR3 protein: CAPGGGFRIFNSPLHF; CDR3 DNA: TGTGCCCCCGGCGGAGGGTTCCGAATATTTAATTCACCCCTCCACTTT
J gene: TRBJ2-5; clone size: .; D gene: TRBD1; V gene: TRBV28; CDR3 protein: CASSLPAWTGTETQYF; CDR3 DNA: TGTGCCAGCAGTTTACCCGCCTGGACAGGGACAGAGACCCAGTACTTC
J gene: TRBJ1-5; clone size: .; D gene: .; V gene: TRBV19; CDR3 protein: CASSPGNQPQHF; CDR3 DNA: TGTGCCAGTAGCCCGGGGAATCAGCCCCAGCATTTT
J gene: TRBJ1-2; clone size: .; D gene: .; V gene: TRBV6-1; CDR3 protein: CASSERGGQGYTF; CDR3 DNA: TGTGCCAGCAGTGAACGGGGGGGGCAAGGCTACACCTTC
J gene: TRBJ2-7; clone size: .; D gene: TRBD1; V gene: TRBV30; CDR3 protein: CAWRAGTGYSYEQYF; CDR3 DNA: TGTGCCTGGAGAGCCGGGACAGGCTACTCCTACGAGCAGTACTTC
J gene: TRBJ2-2; clone size: .; D gene: TRBD1; V gene: TRBV7-3; CDR3 protein: CASSLQPIRDRNTGELFF; CDR3 DNA: TGTGCCAGCAGCCTGCAACCAATCCGGGACAGGAACACCGGGGAGCTGTTTTTT
J gene: TRBJ2-1; clone size: .; D gene: .; V gene: TRBV20-1; CDR3 protein: CSASQGSNEQFF; CDR3 DNA: TGCAGTGCTAGTCAGGGGAGCAATGAGCAGTTCTTC
J gene: TRBJ2-2; clone size: .; D gene: .; V gene: TRBV5-1; CDR3 protein: CASSLTVANTGELFF; CDR3 DNA: TGCGCCAGCAGCTTGACGGTCGCGAACACCGGGGAGCTGTTTTTT
J gene: TRBJ1-1; clone size: once; D gene: .; V gene: TRBV9; CDR3 protein: CASSVDEGLTEAFF; CDR3 DNA: TGTGCCAGCAGCGTAGATGAGGGTCTCACTGAAGCTTTCTTT